The 9 T cell receptor beta chains in this list originate from one sample, sequenced in a study of blood T cells in healthy people across ages. A sample-barcoded 5' primer and a J-beta primer mix were used in a second PCR of roughly 7 to 12 cycles. TCRdb processed the 5' RACE reads anew with MiXCR; each CDR3 protein has one entry. The sample includes 1.4 million to 1.5 million distinct CDR3 sequences, around 39% of them seen just once. The sequenced material came from blood. The source of these receptors is a woman in her late teens or twenties in good health.

As regards this clonotype: This could be a read error, since a much larger clone is one nucleotide away. The genes are TRBV29-1 and TRBJ2-5; TRBD1 might be the D (6 bases). The DNA end is a closer match to TRBJ2-7, so the J assignment may be wrong. The CDR3 spans 14 residues. Germline CDR1 is SQVTM and CDR2 is ANQGSEA. CDR3 residues: CGVEKQGSGYEQYF. In DNA, the CDR3 is TGCGGCGTTGAGAAACAGGGAAGTGGCTACGAGCAGTACTTC.

The chain employs TRBV6-5 and TRBJ2-2, with unresolved D. CDR3 size: 13 residues. Trimming removed 0 bases from V and 5 bases from J, with 4 bases in between. Germline loops: CDR1 MNHEY, CDR2 SVGAGI. In DNA form, the CDR3 reads TGTGCCAGCAGTTACTCGCGAACCGGGGAGCTGTTTTTT. It is translated as CASSYSRTGELFF.

The chain uses TRBV18 and TRBJ1-2; D unresolved. Trimming removed 2 bases from V and 0 bases from J, with 7 bases in between. The CDR3 consists of 14 residues. Germline CDR1 and CDR2: KGHSH and LQKENI. DNA of the CDR3: TGTGCCAGCTCACCAGAAACCTCTAACTATGGCTACACCTTC. It specifies CASSPETSNYGYTF.

The V call is TRBV7-2, the J call TRBJ1-5; weak D call: TRBD1 (6 bases). The CDR3 contains 15 residues. Germline CDR1 and CDR2: SGHTA and FQGNSA. The V end lost 4 bases, the J end lost 0 bases, and 10 bases lay between the germline ends. CDR3 coding DNA: TGTGCCAGCAGCTCACAGGGCTATAGCAATCAGCCCCAGCATTTT. It yields the protein CASSSQGYSNQPQHF.

A few counts support this clonotype. The chain is built from TRBV29-1 and TRBJ1-2; D is possibly TRBD1 (5 bases). CDR3 length: 13 amino acids. Germline V gives CDR1 SQVTM, CDR2 ANQGSEA. The germline V and J ends were trimmed by 3 bases and 7 bases, with 15 bases remaining between them. CDR3 amino acids: CSVDKGTRGGYTF. CDR3 coding DNA: TGCAGCGTTGATAAGGGGACTCGCGGTGGCTACACCTTC. The full variable domain, completed using reference TRBV29-1 and TRBJ1-2, is SAVISQKPSRDICQRGTSLTIQCQVDSQVTMMFWYRQQPGQSLTLIATANQGSEATYESGFVIDKFPISRPNLTFSTLTVSNMSPEDSSIYLCSVDKGTRGGYTFGSGTRLTVV.

The chain carries TRBV12-3 or TRBV12-4 and TRBJ1-2; TRBD1 agrees at 7 bases. The CDR3 sequence is 14 residues long. The trim removed 5 bases at V and 4 bases at J, leaving 7 bases unmatched. The CDR3 DNA sequence: TGTGCCAGCAGTCGAGGGGGCTATTCCTATGGCTACACCTTC. Residues: CASSRGGYSYGYTF.

This clonotype was seen once. The J gene is TRBJ2-1, the V gene TRBV5-1; 9 bases line up with TRBD2. The CDR3 has 17 residues. The V and J ends lost 2 bases and 2 bases, in that order; junction bases with no gene match: 8. In germline, CDR1 is SGHRS, CDR2 YFSETQ. The CDR3 DNA reads TGCGCCAGCAGCTTCGGACTAGCGAGACGTACCTACAATGAGCAGTTCTTC. It yields the protein CASSFGLARRTYNEQFF. Filled out from reference TRBV5-1 and TRBJ2-1, the complete variable domain reads KAGVTQTPRYLIKTRGQQVTLSCSPISGHRSVSWYQQTPGQGLQFLFEYFSETQRNKGNFPGRFSGRQFSNSRSEMNVSTLELGDSALYLCASSFGLARRTYNEQFFGPGTRLTVL.

This clonotype showed up just a few times. The chain has TRBV9 and TRBJ2-7, with D possibly matching TRBD1 (6 bases). Germline CDR1 is SGDLS and CDR2 is YYNGEE. The CDR3 loop spans 12 amino acids. V was pared by 1 base and J by 6 bases, with 8 bases between. The CDR3 spells CASSVQGGEQYF. In DNA form, the CDR3 reads TGTGCCAGCAGCGTACAAGGGGGCGAGCAGTACTTC.

The chain has TRBV28 and TRBJ2-7; the D gene could be TRBD1 or TRBD2 (5 bases each). Germline V gene data show CDR1 as MDHEN and CDR2 as SYDVKM. The V and J ends lost 10 bases and 7 bases respectively, with 17 bases between them. This CDR3 contains 12 residues. The CDR3, as DNA: TGTGCCACAAAAGGGGACCCGGAAGAGCAGTACTTC. Its translation is CATKGDPEEQYF.